This is a list of T cell receptor beta chains from one sample in a study of blood T cells in healthy people across ages. Using its own MiXCR run on the 5' RACE reads, TCRdb lists one record per CDR3 protein. The data contain some 700,000 distinct CDR3 sequences, approximately 43% of them singletons. The sample consisted of blood. These receptors came from a woman aged 55-69 years in good health. CDR3s leave out the opening cysteine and the closing phenylalanine or tryptophan. Fields, in order: V gene, CDR3 length, clone size, D gene, J gene, CDR3 protein. D genes are given only for firm matches. Not all rows give a size; the values are once, few, many and, for expanded clones, a class.

>TRBV5-1|11|NA|NA|TRBJ2-7
AGSGGNSYEQY
>TRBV10-2|11|NA|TRBD2|TRBJ2-1
ASVAGGRNEQF
>TRBV5-4|16|few|NA|TRBJ2-3
ASSLGDIPLNPTDTQY
>TRBV9|14|few|TRBD1|TRBJ1-6
ASSDRDSGYDSPLH
>TRBV7-2|12|NA|NA|TRBJ1-1
ASNPYAGATEAF
>TRBV15|13|NA|NA|TRBJ1-1
ATSSVYLRDTEAF
>TRBV2|13|few|NA|TRBJ1-2
ASSDYIGTDYGYT
>TRBV7-9|11|NA|NA|TRBJ2-1
VSSLGAYNEQF
>TRBV11-2|13|NA|NA|TRBJ2-7
ASSARQGLRVTQY
>TRBV20-1|12|NA|TRBD1|TRBJ1-1
SGRDRGLITEAF
>TRBV4-1|17|few|TRBD2|TRBJ2-1
ASSLSLGGERSSYNEQF
>TRBV2|15|NA|TRBD2|TRBJ2-3
ASSVRLAGGQLDTQY
>TRBV4-2|15|NA|TRBD1|TRBJ2-7
ASSNLGQGDSYNEQY
>TRBV9|11|NA|NA|TRBJ1-2
ASSGAGVYGYI
>TRBV7-2|13|NA|TRBD2|TRBJ2-1
ASSTGLAEYNEQF
>TRBV7-3|12|NA|TRBD1|TRBJ1-1
AGPGTGRATEAF